This T cell receptor (beta chain) was sequenced during a study of long-term antiretroviral therapy in people with HIV. Regarding the study as a whole: The repertoire was dominated at all time points by clones expanded before ART. Whereas controls had wider CDR3 length ranges, HIV repertoires had narrower ones.

The assay used was immunoSEQ (version v3.0), run at survey level. The sequencing target was about 35,000-55,000 T-cell genomes per sample. Repertoires were generated with immunoSEQ multiplex PCR, while TCRdb's copy carries only in-frame clones and drops some. This sample has about 48,000 clones; around 84% occur once, and the top ten carry roughly 3%. V lost 4 bases and J lost 4, with 19 bases in between. CDR1 and CDR2 from the germline V gene are SGHDN and FVKESK. The CDR3 covers 16 residues. Note on this clone: What it binds is unknown.

The J gene is TRBJ2-5, the V gene TRBV14; no firm D call. The input for sequencing was unsorted PBMCs, taken 0.8 years after starting antiretroviral therapy. The clonotype was recovered from a woman aged 18 to 35 with HIV. The CDR3 nucleotides read TGTGCCAGCAGCCCCCTCCAGCGCAAAATGGGAGAGACCCAGTACTTC. Amino acid sequence: CASSPLQRKMGETQYF.